Shown below are 8 T cell receptor beta chains from a single sample sequenced in a study of T-cell memory formation after mild COVID-19. TCRdb reprocessed the 5' RACE reads via MiXCR and lists one record per CDR3 protein. Of roughly 100,000 distinct CDR3 sequences listed, 15% to 20% are singletons. Sequenced: PBMCs or a T cell subset sorted from them (not recorded which). The receptors originated from an adult woman who had mild COVID-19 (a few samples of this study predate the infection). Cell type and time point are not known.

This clonotype came up a few times. The chain employs TRBV7-8 and TRBJ2-7; D gene unclear. The germline gives CDR1 SGHVS, CDR2 FQNEAQ. There are 13 residues in the CDR3. The V end lost 0 bases, the J end lost 3 bases, and 6 bases lay between the germline ends. CDR3 region: CASSLAAYYEQYF. The CDR3 region has the DNA TGTGCCAGCAGCTTAGCAGCCTACTACGAGCAGTACTTC.

The rearrangement joins TRBV7-6 to TRBJ2-1, with D perhaps TRBD1 or TRBD2 (5 bases each). From germline, CDR1 is SGHVS and CDR2 FNYEAQ. V was clipped by 1 base and J by 10 bases, with 23 bases between them. The CDR3 loop spans 17 amino acids. Written as DNA, the CDR3 is TGTGCCAGCAGCTTAGAATCCGGGACGAACCCATTCGAGGAGCAGTTCTTC. It specifies CASSLESGTNPFEEQFF.

This chain links TRBV4-1 with TRBJ1-5; D may be TRBD1 (5 bases). V lost 0 bases and J lost 0, with 12 bases in between. There are 17 residues in the CDR3. CDR1 MGHRA and CDR2 YSYEKL come from the germline V gene. The CDR3 DNA sequence: TGCGCCAGCAGCCAAGAAGAGGGGCGTGGTAGCAATCAGCCCCAGCATTTT. It translates to CASSQEEGRGSNQPQHF.

The chain recombines TRBV4-2 with TRBJ2-1, with TRBD2 identical over 15 bases. The CDR3 extends over 18 amino acids. The germline gives CDR1 LGHNA, CDR2 YNFKEQ. V shed 4 bases, J shed 4 bases, and the junction held 8 bases outside the gene matches. CDR3 DNA sequence: TGTGCCAGCAGCCCGAACCCGGGACTAGCGGGGGGATACAATGAGCAGTTCTTC. Amino acids: CASSPNPGLAGGYNEQFF.

Here the CDR3 reads CASSQGEGGEEKLFF. In nucleotides, the CDR3 is TGCGCCAGCAGCCAAGGGGAGGGCGGAGAAGAAAAACTGTTTTTT. The gene calls are TRBV4-1 and TRBJ1-4; D is undetermined. V shed 1 base and J shed 8 bases, with 14 bases lying between them. The germline CDR1 and CDR2 sequences are MGHRA and YSYEKL. This CDR3 contains 15 residues.

This clonotype came up a few times. This chain joins TRBV4-1 and TRBJ2-7; perhaps TRBD2 as D (5 bases). V was shortened by 0 bases and J by 3 bases, with 12 bases between the two germline ends. The CDR3 totals 15 residues. The germline gives CDR1 MGHRA, CDR2 YSYEKL. Here the CDR3 reads CASSQDKGRGYEQYF. In DNA form, the CDR3 reads TGCGCCAGCAGCCAAGATAAGGGCCGGGGCTACGAGCAGTACTTC.

A few counts support this clonotype. The V call is TRBV15, the J call TRBJ1-2; 7 bases are shared with TRBD1. Germline V gene lookup returns CDR1 LNHNV and CDR2 YYDKDF (reference sequence). Unmatched junction bases numbered 6, after V lost 2 bases and J lost 0 bases. The CDR3 contains 16 residues. The DNA of the CDR3 is TGTGCCACCAGCAGACCCTCGCAGGGGGCTAACTATGGCTACACCTTC. Residues: CATSRPSQGANYGYTF.

The chain uses TRBV4-1 and TRBJ1-2, with 8 bases fitting TRBD1. The CDR3 extends over 17 amino acids. J gave up 6 bases and V 4 bases, and 16 bases lay outside the gene matches. Germline lookup yields CDR1 MGHRA and CDR2 YSYEKL. The CDR3 sequence: CASSRHVHDRGVDGYTF. In DNA, the CDR3 is TGCGCCAGCAGCCGCCATGTTCACGACAGGGGAGTGGATGGCTACACCTTC.